The 26 T cell receptor beta chains below were found in one sample sequenced in a study of regulatory T cells in long-lasting Graves disease. Time point indicated: newly diagnosed GD, antithyroid drugs for less than 3 months. The TCR library used RNA extracted from PBMCs. According to the study, TCR beta libraries were built with iRepertoire HTBI primers and CDR3-region Arm-PCR. TCRdb reanalysed the multiplex PCR reads using MiXCR and keeps one entry per CDR3 protein. The repertoire includes under 300,000 distinct CDR3 sequences, about a sixth of them detected once, and roughly 23% sits in the top ten. Sample: peripheral blood mononuclear cells (PBMCs), taken at new diagnosis, from a patient treated with antithyroid drugs. The receptor set was obtained from a female donor with Graves disease.

This clonotype has a count of ten or more. The CDR3 DNA follows: TGTGCCAGCAGATTGTGGGGACAGGGAGGAGAGACCCAGTACTTC. Translation: CASRLWGQGGETQYF. The chain recombines TRBV7-2 with TRBJ2-5; 9 nucleotides match TRBD1. The CDR3 spans 15 residues. CDR1 and CDR2 from the germline V gene are SGHTA and FQGNSA. The V and J ends lost 6 bases and 4 bases, in that order; junction bases with no gene match: 9.

This sequence joins TRBV28 and TRBJ2-7; 9 bases fit TRBD2. The CDR3 spans 16 residues. Germline lookup yields CDR1 MDHEN and CDR2 SYDVKM. Germline trimming cut 6 bases from V and 2 bases from J; bases unmatched to any gene: 11. CDR3 bases: TGTGCCAGCAGCCGGTGGGCCCTAGCGGGGACCTACGAGCAGTACTTC. Its protein is CASSRWALAGTYEQYF. The variable domain in full, completed from reference TRBV28 and TRBJ2-7, reads DVKVTQSSRYLVKRTGEKVFLECVQDMDHENMFWYRQDPGLGLRLIYFSYDVKMKEKGDIPEGYSVSREKKERFSLILESASTNQTSMYLCASSRWALAGTYEQYFGPGTRLTVT.

This clonotype was seen at least ten times. This chain joins TRBV15 and TRBJ2-7; TRBD1 agrees at 7 bases. Trimming cost V 4 bases and J 2 bases; bases outside gene matches: 11. The germline gives CDR1 LNHNV, CDR2 YYDKDF (reference sequence). The CDR3 extends over 16 amino acids. In DNA form, the CDR3 reads TGTGCCACCAGCATTAACGGACAGGATCTAGCCTACGAGCAGTACTTC. This translates into CATSINGQDLAYEQYF.

V and J are TRBV5-6 and TRBJ2-5, with D possibly matching TRBD1 (6 bases). With 1 base removed from V and 3 bases from J, the gap between germline ends came to 13 bases. CDR1 and CDR2 from the germline V gene are SGHDT and YYEEEE. CDR3 length equals 15 residues. The CDR3 protein is CASSLNGGWEETQYF. The CDR3 DNA is TGTGCCAGCAGCTTGAATGGGGGCTGGGAAGAGACCCAGTACTTC.

This clonotype has ten or more counts. Germline is not matched at one junction end, which may reflect a read error. The chain is built from TRBV10-2 and TRBJ2-5; 9 bases line up with TRBD1. Germline assignment: CDR1 WSHSY and CDR2 SAAADI. This CDR3 is built from 17 residues. This chain's CDR3 is CASRESRSGTGRETQYF. In DNA form, the CDR3 reads TGCGCCAGCAGAGAGTCCAGATCCGGGACAGGGAGGGAGACCCAGTACTTC.

This clonotype was counted ten times or more. The chain is built from TRBV2 and TRBJ2-2; D unclear. The ends were cut back, 4 bases at V and 1 base at J, with 7 bases in the middle. The CDR3 loop spans 14 amino acids. Germline V gives CDR1 SNHLY, CDR2 FYNNEI. The CDR3 spells CASSVVRNTGELFF. The CDR3 bases are TGTGCCAGCAGTGTGGTCAGGAACACCGGGGAGCTGTTTTTT. Based on the CDR3 plus reference TRBV2 and TRBJ2-2, the full variable domain is EPEVTQTPSHQVTQMGQEVILRCVPISNHLYFYWYRQILGQKVEFLVSFYNNEISEKSEIFDDQFSVERPDGSNFTLKIRSTKLEDSAMYFCASSVVRNTGELFFGEGSRLTVL.

At least ten counts were recorded for this clonotype. The rearrangement links TRBV15 to TRBJ2-7; 9 nucleotides match TRBD1. V shed 0 bases, J shed 4 bases, and the junction held 4 bases outside the gene matches. The length of the CDR3 is 15 residues. From germline, CDR1 is LNHNV and CDR2 YYDKDF (reference sequence). CDR3 amino acids: CATSRDSGTGYEQYF. The CDR3 DNA is TGTGCCACCAGCAGAGATTCCGGGACAGGGTACGAGCAGTACTTC.

DNA of the CDR3: TGTGCCAGCTCACCTGGTTCCGGAGACTATGGCTACACCTTC. It yields the protein CASSPGSGDYGYTF. This chain joins TRBV18 and TRBJ1-2; D uncertain. Between the trimmed V and J ends, which lost 3 bases and 3 bases, there was a span of 11 bases. The CDR3 loop spans 14 amino acids. CDR1 is KGHSH, CDR2 LQKENI, per germline.

The sample holds many counts of this clonotype. The V and J genes are TRBV11-2 and TRBJ2-3, with 11 bases identical to TRBD1. The germline CDR1 and CDR2 sequences are SGHAT and FQNNGV. V was clipped by 5 bases and J by 3 bases; unmatched bases: 16. The CDR3 is 19 residues long. The CDR3 bases are TGTGCCAGCAGCGGACACTCCTGGACAGGGGGCGTCCGAACAGATACGCAGTATTTT. It is translated as CASSGHSWTGGVRTDTQYF.

This clonotype was seen many times. The chain combines TRBV18 with TRBJ2-5; D gene ambiguous. Germline CDR1 reads KGHSH; CDR2 reads LQKENI. The ends were cut back, 4 bases at V and 2 bases at J, with 14 bases in the middle. This CDR3 is built from 15 residues. In DNA form, the CDR3 reads TGTGCCAGCTCACTTTCGGCTTCGATTCAAGAGACCCAGTACTTC. This sequence encodes CASSLSASIQETQYF.

The chain joins TRBV2 to TRBJ2-7, with 9 positions matching TRBD1. Germline V gives CDR1 SNHLY, CDR2 FYNNEI. This CDR3 has 15 amino acids. Unmatched junction bases numbered 3, after V lost 1 base and J lost 2 bases. Here the CDR3 DNA reads TGTGCCAGCAGTGAAGGGGGGACAGGGACCTACGAGCAGTACGTC. Translation gives CASSEGGTGTYEQYV.

The sample holds a few counts of this clonotype. V usage is TRBV18 and J usage is TRBJ2-1; no firm D call. This CDR3 contains 16 residues. V dropped 2 bases and J dropped 2 bases, with 13 bases sitting between them. Germline V gene data show CDR1 as KGHSH and CDR2 as LQKENI. CDR3 in amino acids: CASSPRYTGTYNEQFF. Here the CDR3 DNA reads TGTGCCAGCTCACCAAGATACACTGGTACCTACAATGAGCAGTTCTTC.

Note on this clonotype: This is likely a read error, given that the CDR3 carries no conserved phenylalanine or tryptophan at its end. CDR3 nucleotides: TGTGCCACCAGTGCTCAGTGGGCACAAGAGACCCAGTACTCC. This translates into CATSAQWAQETQYS. The chain combines TRBV24-1 with TRBJ2-5; D gene unclear. The CDR3 has 14 amino acids. V gave up 5 bases and J gave up 2 bases, with 11 bases separating them. In germline, CDR1 is KGHDR, CDR2 SFDVKD.

This clonotype was observed at least ten times. V is TRBV2 and J is TRBJ1-6; D might be TRBD1 (5 bases). This CDR3 has 13 residues. Germline V CDR1 and CDR2: SNHLY, FYNNEI. V was shortened by 7 bases and J by 7 bases, with 11 bases between the two germline ends. CDR3 bases: TGTGCCAGCATCCGACAGCCAAATTCACCCCTCCACTTT. Amino acids: CASIRQPNSPLHF.

Ten or more counts support this clonotype. The chain uses TRBV5-1 and TRBJ2-2; D is undetermined. The CDR3 is 11 amino acids. V dropped 5 bases and J dropped 5 bases, with 4 bases sitting between them. Germline CDR1 is SGHRS and CDR2 is YFSETQ. Here the CDR3 reads CASRLTGELFF. The DNA of the CDR3 is TGCGCCAGCAGATTGACCGGGGAGCTGTTTTTT.

In its sample, this clonotype was seen many times. The gene calls are TRBV18 and TRBJ2-4; no definite D call. Germline CDR1 is KGHSH and CDR2 is LQKENI. The V end lost 1 base, the J end lost 10 bases, and 11 bases lay between the germline ends. The CDR3 sequence is 13 residues long. CDR3 in DNA: TGTGCCAGCTCACCACAGAACGGAAGAATTCAGTACTTC. Translation: CASSPQNGRIQYF.

The table lists this clonotype with many counts. The genes are TRBV7-6 and TRBJ1-2, with D hard to call. The CDR3 has 13 residues. The germline V gene encodes CDR1 SGHVS and CDR2 FNYEAQ. V was pared by 5 bases and J by 4 bases, with 11 bases between. The CDR3 here is CASSVGGTYGYTF. The CDR3 DNA reads TGTGCCAGCAGCGTGGGCGGAACCTATGGCTACACCTTC.

The sample holds many counts of this clonotype. CDR3 loop: CSARDYWGAGSYNEQFF. In DNA, the CDR3 is TGCAGTGCTAGAGATTATTGGGGTGCCGGGTCCTACAATGAGCAGTTCTTC. The chain carries TRBV20-1 and TRBJ2-1, with no clear D. The CDR3 sequence is 17 residues long. Trimming pared 0 bases from V and 1 base from J, leaving 16 bases between. Germline V CDR1 and CDR2: DFQATT, SNEGSKA (reference sequence).

The rearrangement joins TRBV12-3 or TRBV12-4 to TRBJ1-1; D remains ambiguous. Trimming removed 2 bases at V and 1 base at J, with 8 bases between. The CDR3 is 14 residues long. The CDR3 sequence: CASSLWPANTEAFF. DNA for the CDR3: TGTGCCAGCAGTTTATGGCCAGCGAACACTGAAGCTTTCTTT.

There are many counts of this clonotype. V gene TRBV7-7 combines with J gene TRBJ2-7; D is perhaps TRBD1 or TRBD2 (6 bases each). The CDR3 sequence is 13 residues long. CDR1 is SSHAT, CDR2 FNYEAQ, per germline (reference sequence). Trimming took off 3 bases at V and 5 bases at J, with 11 bases between the two ends. Here the CDR3 DNA reads TGTGCCAGCAGCTTGGGGGGCCTAGACGAGCAGTACTTC. Its protein is CASSLGGLDEQYF.

This sequence joins TRBV6-1 and TRBJ1-6, with D perhaps matching TRBD1 (6 bases). The CDR3 consists of 16 residues. Trimming left V 2 bases short and J 10 bases short, with 18 bases between. The V gene's germline CDR1 is MNHNS and CDR2 SASEGT. This CDR3 is CASSEIPGTGLSPLHF. CDR3 coding DNA: TGTGCCAGCAGTGAAATTCCCGGAACAGGGCTCTCACCCCTCCACTTT.

This clonotype was seen a few times. The chain links TRBV20-1 to TRBJ2-6; TRBD1 matches at 9 bases. The CDR3 has 16 amino acids. V lost 4 bases, J lost 3 bases, and 7 bases stayed unmatched. Germline CDR1 reads DFQATT; CDR2 reads SNEGSKA (reference sequence). CDR3 in amino acids: CSATAGTGIGANVLTF. The CDR3, as DNA: TGCAGTGCTACCGCTGGGACAGGGATTGGGGCCAACGTCCTGACTTTC.

This clonotype showed up many times. The gene calls are TRBV25-1 and TRBJ1-6; no reliable D call. The V end lost 3 bases, the J end lost 6 bases, and 3 bases lay between the germline ends. The CDR3 runs to 12 residues. The germline V gene has CDR1 MGHDK and CDR2 SYGVNS. DNA for the CDR3: TGTGCCAGCAGTGAGCCTAATTCACCCCTCCACTTT. Amino acid sequence: CASSEPNSPLHF.

This clonotype was seen ten or more times. V and J are TRBV5-5 and TRBJ2-1, with 7 bases that match TRBD2. The CDR3 spans 15 residues. With 3 bases clipped from V and 4 bases from J, the junction kept 7 bases outside the gene matches. Germline V gene lookup returns CDR1 SGHKS and CDR2 YYEKEE (reference sequence). CDR3 bases: TGTGCCAGCAGCTGGGGGAGGGTAGGATACAATGAGCAGTTCTTC. Translation: CASSWGRVGYNEQFF.

This clonotype was counted many times. V and J are TRBV18 and TRBJ2-3; 10 positions agree with TRBD2. V was pared by 3 bases and J by 2 bases, with 8 bases of the junction left unmatched. Germline V gene data show CDR1 as KGHSH and CDR2 as LQKENI. CDR3 length: 17 amino acids. CDR3: CASSPDTSGTFTDTQYF. As DNA, the CDR3 is TGTGCCAGCTCACCGGATACTAGCGGGACCTTCACAGATACGCAGTATTTT.

This clonotype was counted ten times or more. The V call is TRBV4-3, the J call TRBJ1-2, with D perhaps TRBD1 (6 bases). Germline CDR1 LGHNA, CDR2 YSLEER. Trimming cost V 2 bases and J 3 bases, with 10 bases left between them. This CDR3 is 14 amino acids long. CDR3 protein: CASSQYRAHYGYTF. In DNA, the CDR3 is TGCGCCAGCAGCCAATACAGGGCGCACTATGGCTACACCTTC.